Sequencing of this T cell receptor (beta chain) was carried out in a study of shared clonotypes between healthy human individuals (dated by TCRdb to between 2020 and 2021). Describing the broader study: A couple of women and a few men aged 18 to 49 years were included in the cohort. The study deeply sequenced blood TCR repertoires of 5 or 6 healthy adults to estimate repertoire size and the extent of clonotype sharing between individuals. To increase sequencing depth and limit assay-specific biases, TCR repertoire library preparation and sequencing were carried out by different laboratories using diverse techniques. For each donor, CD4 naive and CD4 memory were each run on three plates, CD8 naive on two plates, and CD8 memory on one plate. Each donor's leukapheresis produced roughly between roughly 0.94 and 9.5 billion PBMCs. The paper's findings and limits, for the study overall: Only blood was sampled, and tissue TCR repertoires likely differ from those in blood. Estimated clonotype richness was generally larger for naive than for memory subsets. When four donors were compared, the shared fraction of clonotypes was around 4.6% for naive CD4, about 4% for naive CD8, about 2.4% for memory CD4, and about 0.36% for memory CD8. Rarefaction of sorted-subset datasets indicated incomplete sequencing despite the large sequencing depth. Based on pairwise subsampling, the degree of clonotype sharing among donors was expected to be affected by sequencing depth. The small number of donors limited the genetic and exposure-history diversity represented. Clonotypes shared by all four sorted-subset donors showed higher generation probabilities than non-shared clonotypes.

Turning to this clone: This clone's antigen is unknown. Base quality data are lacking; no much larger clone is found one base away.

Donors were healthy HIV-negative adults with no recently reported acute infections or vaccinations. Only Caucasian adults living in Nashville, Tennessee, USA were represented among the donors. CD4+ T cells were enriched by magnetic negative selection, after which naive cells were positively selected on CD45RA and the negative fraction was taken as the memory subset. Blood was collected by leukapheresis, and PBMCs were isolated by Ficoll-Histopaque density gradient centrifugation and then cryopreserved in liquid nitrogen vapor phase. Analytical flow cytometry was used to check the purity and quantity of every magnetically sorted T cell population. From each sorted fraction, genomic DNA was isolated and quantified by UV absorbance on a Nanodrop 2000c. Using the deep immunoSEQ assay, TCR CDR3 regions were amplified from genomic DNA by multiplex PCR. Extracted genomic DNA from each cell subset was distributed evenly across all wells of several immunoSEQ 96-well plates, and each plate was treated as a replicate. For sorted subsets, around 0.2 ug of genomic DNA, equivalent to 25,000 to 30,000 T cell genomes, went into each replicate PCR. Purified libraries were quantified with a Qubit 3.0 fluorometer, sized on a Bioanalyzer 2100, and re-quantified with the KAPA Library Quantification kit. A separate single-read 150-cycle Illumina NextSeq 550 flow cell was used to sequence each immunoSEQ 96-well plate. On the study's bioinformatics: Because the immunoSEQ output included only junctional sequences and no quality scores, the filtering could not be the same as the filtering used for full-length reads. Sequences were annotated with PyIR, a Python wrapper for IgBLAST v1.9, using IMGT germline references to assign V/J genes and CDR3. Any read was removed if the V/J assignment was weak (E-value above 1e-6), the CDR3 was missing, or the read contained stop codons, out-of-frame junctions, or ambiguous translated residues. V3J clonotypes were defined as sequences sharing an identical inferred V gene, J gene, and CDR3 amino acid sequence. Percentage overlap between repertoires was computed as shared unique clonotypes divided by the size of the smaller repertoire. Repertoire richness was assessed with RTK rarefaction, the Chao1 estimator, and Recon v2.1 estimates of unobserved clonotypes. OLGA was used to compute generation probabilities for all TCRbeta clonotypes that the gDNA method yielded from several donors. What TCRdb holds here is the immuneACCESS table cut down to in-frame rearrangements. Part of the clones is not present; checked against another copy, under half of the missing clones reflect an unresolved V gene, and the others are unexplained. The DNA was the basis for D and trimming; V, J and clone size are from that table. Across this sample there are 2 million to 2.5 million clones, with approximately 93% seen only once. Of the sample, 0.39% is held by the ten largest clones.

The cysteine opens and the phenylalanine closes a CDR3 of 15 amino acids. The CDR3 DNA has 45 bases and is translated from base 1. From V the trimming removes 2 bases and from J it removes 5 bases, while the gene matches leave 2 bases of the junction unaccounted for. In the germline V gene (reference sequence), CDR1 corresponds to SEHNR and CDR2 to FQNEAQ. The sequencing sample was made of naive CD4+ T cells from PBMCs. In the paper's terms, the cell subset or site label means: CD45RA+ positively selected. This chain is built from TRBV7-9 and TRBJ2-2; 10 junctional bases match TRBD2. The clonotype was recovered from a man aged 18-30 years in good health. Some clones in this sample may be carry-over from other donors' samples. The CDR3 reads CASSLTSGKTGELFF. The sequenced DNA is TGTGCCAGCAGCTTAACTAGCGGGAAAACCGGGGAGCTGTTTTTT.